This record concerns one T cell receptor (beta chain) sequence. Its antigen is not identified. V trimming: 8 bases; J trimming: 6 bases; junction bases outside the gene matches: 7. The length of the CDR3 is 13 residues. Germline CDR1 is SGDLS and CDR2 is YYNGEE. The data originate from a study of OX40 agonist ivuxolimab in advanced cancers. In the study overall: It was ivuxolimab, an agonistic anti-OX40 (CD134) antibody, that patients were treated with. Study results and limitations: The expanded peripheral T cells' antigen specificity was not determined.

TCRdb keeps only in-frame clones here, not all; method: immunoSEQ multiplex PCR. The sample yields fewer than 85,000 clones, 65% to 85% seen once. The sequence was obtained from an adult with an advanced solid tumor such as melanoma, head and neck, liver or kidney cancer. This chain joins TRBV9 and TRBJ2-2; 7 bases line up with TRBD2. The material sequenced was CD4+ or CD8+ T cells sorted from blood, taken in a trial of the OX40 agonist ivuxolimab. CDR3 in DNA: TGTGCCAGTTCCGAGCGGGGAGCCGGGGAGCTGTTTTTT. The encoded protein is CASSERGAGELFF.